This T cell receptor (beta chain) is from a study of blood T cell repertoires in COVID-19. Study at large: There were acute and convalescent COVID-19 samples, and they came from the United States, Italy and Spain. T cells, B-cell-depleted T cells, or PBMCs supplied cDNA or gDNA.

In the authors' workflow: Reference gene primer amplification in the assay estimated nucleated cell counts. The method was immunoSEQ multiplex PCR; TCRdb's version includes in-frame clones alone and lacks a portion of them. The DNA was the basis for D and trimming; V, J and clone size are from that table. The sample shows about 160,000 clones, more than 75% of them seen only once. Looked up from germline, CDR1 is MNHEY and CDR2 is SVGAGI. V lost 7 bases to trimming and J lost 3 bases; unmatched junction nucleotides: 4. CDR3 length: 13 amino acids. The clonotype was recovered from a man aged 18 to 30 with acute or convalescent COVID-19. Sequencing was carried out using peripheral blood. V usage is TRBV6-5 and J usage is TRBJ1-1; 8 nucleotides line up with TRBD1. The CDR3 reads CASTPGGHTEAFF. The CDR3 bases are TGTGCCAGCACCCCAGGGGGCCACACTGAAGCTTTCTTT.